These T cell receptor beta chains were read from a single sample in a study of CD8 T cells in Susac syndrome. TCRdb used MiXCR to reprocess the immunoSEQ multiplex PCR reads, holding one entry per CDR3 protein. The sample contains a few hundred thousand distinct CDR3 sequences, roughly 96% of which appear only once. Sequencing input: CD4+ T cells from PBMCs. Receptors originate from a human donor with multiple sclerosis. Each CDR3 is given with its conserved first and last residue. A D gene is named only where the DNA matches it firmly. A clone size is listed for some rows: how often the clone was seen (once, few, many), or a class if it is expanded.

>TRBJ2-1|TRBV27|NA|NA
CASSLSKHEQFF
TGTGCCAGCAGTTTATCTAAGCATGAGCAGTTCTTC
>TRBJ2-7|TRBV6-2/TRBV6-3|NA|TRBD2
CASSYTFTGTRDEQYF
TGTGCCAGCAGTTACACATTCACCGGGACTAGGGACGAGCAGTACTTC
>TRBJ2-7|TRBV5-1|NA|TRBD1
CASSPGQGAVYEQYF
TGCGCCAGCAGCCCCGGGCAGGGGGCCGTCTACGAGCAGTACTTC
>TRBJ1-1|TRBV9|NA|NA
CASSVGNMNTEAFF
TGTGCCAGCAGCGTAGGCAATATGAACACTGAAGCTTTCTTT
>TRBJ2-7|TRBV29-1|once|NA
CSATGTALEQYF
TGCAGCGCCACCGGGACTGCGCTCGAGCAGTACTTC
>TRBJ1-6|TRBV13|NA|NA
CASSLRGFSPLHF
TGTGCCAGCAGCCTGAGGGGGTTTTCACCCCTCCACTTT
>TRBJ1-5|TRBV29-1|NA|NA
CSVFDLDRQHF
TGCAGCGTCTTCGACCTTGACAGGCAGCATTTT
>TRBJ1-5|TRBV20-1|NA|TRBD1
CSAPGQGGNQPQHF
TGCAGTGCTCCCGGACAGGGAGGGAATCAGCCCCAGCATTTT
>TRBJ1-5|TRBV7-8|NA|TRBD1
CASSYGDRALYSNQPQHF
TGTGCCAGCAGCTACGGGGACAGGGCGCTGTATAGCAATCAGCCCCAGCATTTT
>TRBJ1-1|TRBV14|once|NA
CASSQTWGLNTEAFF
TGTGCCAGCAGCCAAACGTGGGGCCTGAACACTGAAGCTTTCTTT
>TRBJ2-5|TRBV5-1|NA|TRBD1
CASSRTGTANQETQYF
TGCGCCAGCAGCCGAACTGGGACAGCCAACCAAGAGACCCAGTACTTC
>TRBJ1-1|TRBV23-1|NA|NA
CASSQSGERSTSEAFF
TGCGCCAGCAGTCAATCTGGAGAACGGTCGACCTCTGAAGCTTTCTTT
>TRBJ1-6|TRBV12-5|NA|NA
CASGLAAGPNSPLHF
TGTGCTAGTGGTTTGGCCGCAGGCCCCAATTCACCCCTCCACTTT
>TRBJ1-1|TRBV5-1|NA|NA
CASRAGQPNTEAFF
TGCGCCAGCAGAGCAGGACAGCCGAACACTGAAGCTTTCTTT
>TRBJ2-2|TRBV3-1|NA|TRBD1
CASSRTGTGETGELFF
TGTGCCAGCAGCCGGACCGGGACAGGGGAAACCGGGGAGCTGTTTTTT
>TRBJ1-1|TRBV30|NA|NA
CAWSDTRGTEAFF
TGTGCCTGGAGTGACACCCGAGGGACTGAAGCTTTCTTT
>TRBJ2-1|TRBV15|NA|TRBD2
CATSRGLAGAGEQFF
TGTGCCACCAGCAGGGGACTAGCGGGAGCGGGTGAGCAGTTCTTC
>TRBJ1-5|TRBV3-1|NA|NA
CASSQDSPYSNQPQHF
TGTGCCAGCAGCCAAGATTCCCCTTATAGCAATCAGCCCCAGCATTTT
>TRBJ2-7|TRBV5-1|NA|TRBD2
CASSRRGAGASHEQYF
TGCGCCAGCAGCCGCCGTGGAGCGGGAGCCTCCCACGAGCAGTACTTC
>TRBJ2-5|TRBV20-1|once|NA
CSARQSHQETQYF
TGCAGTGCTAGACAGAGCCACCAAGAGACCCAGTACTTC
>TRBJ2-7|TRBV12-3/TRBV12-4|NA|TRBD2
CASSFWIAGPEQYF
TGTGCCAGCAGTTTTTGGATAGCGGGCCCCGAGCAGTACTTC
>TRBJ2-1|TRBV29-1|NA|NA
CSVDTNEQFF
TGCAGCGTGGACACCAATGAGCAGTTCTTC
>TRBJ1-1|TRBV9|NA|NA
CASSVGGQGNTEAFF
TGTGCCAGCAGCGTAGGTGGGCAGGGGAACACTGAAGCTTTCTTT
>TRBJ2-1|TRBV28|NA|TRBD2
CASSLGGSVGEQFF
TGTGCCAGCAGTTTAGGCGGGAGTGTGGGTGAGCAGTTCTTC
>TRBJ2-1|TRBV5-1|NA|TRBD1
CASSSDRVGNEQFF
TGCGCCAGCAGCTCCGACAGGGTGGGGAATGAGCAGTTCTTC
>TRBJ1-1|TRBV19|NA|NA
CASSIRAVMNTEAFF
TGTGCCAGTAGTATAAGAGCGGTCATGAACACTGAAGCTTTCTTT
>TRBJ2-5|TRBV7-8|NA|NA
CASSKATKGETQYF
TGTGCCAGCAGCAAGGCCACCAAGGGAGAGACCCAGTACTTC
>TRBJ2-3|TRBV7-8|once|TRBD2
CASSLLLAGGTQYF
TGTGCCAGCAGCTTATTACTAGCGGGGGGTACGCAGTATTTT
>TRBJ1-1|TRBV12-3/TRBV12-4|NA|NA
CASSLEQANLNTEAFF
TGTGCCAGCAGTTTAGAGCAGGCCAATCTGAACACTGAAGCTTTCTTT
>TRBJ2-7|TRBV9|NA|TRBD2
CASSVAAGGPGDEQYF
TGTGCCAGCAGCGTAGCGGCGGGGGGGCCAGGTGACGAGCAGTACTTC
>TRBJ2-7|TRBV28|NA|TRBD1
CASSFDRVNEQYF
TGTGCCAGCAGTTTTGACAGGGTGAACGAGCAGTACTTC
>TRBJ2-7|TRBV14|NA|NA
CASSQDASRSSYEQYF
TGTGCCAGCAGCCAAGATGCCTCCAGGAGCTCCTACGAGCAGTACTTC
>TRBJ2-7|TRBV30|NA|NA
CAWSPYRQGEQYF
TGTGCCTGGAGTCCCTACAGGCAGGGCGAGCAGTACTTC
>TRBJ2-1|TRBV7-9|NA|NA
CASTSLRTGSSYNEQFF
TGTGCCAGCACCTCTCTCCGGACGGGGAGCTCCTACAATGAGCAGTTCTTC
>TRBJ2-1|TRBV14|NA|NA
CASSQDPYYNEQFF
TGTGCCAGCAGCCAAGACCCCTACTACAATGAGCAGTTCTTC
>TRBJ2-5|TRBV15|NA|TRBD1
CATCPGQDQETQYF
TGTGCCACCTGTCCGGGACAGGACCAAGAGACCCAGTACTTC